The 12 T cell receptor beta chains below all came from one sample that was sequenced in a study of human T cells and chemical hapten exposure. Regarding treatment: therapeutic diphenylcyclopropenone sensitization with weekly scalp DPC. In the library, unique molecular identifiers were attached to individual cDNA molecules. Via MiXCR, TCRdb re-called the reads, giving one row per CDR3 protein. The sample has 2,400 or so distinct CDR3 sequences; 46% are singletons. Sequenced here: whole blood, sampled before DPC sensitization or 2, 6, or about 24 weeks after (not recorded which). All receptors derive from an adult with alopecia areata. Some clones in this sample may be carry-over from other donors' samples. This table probably holds off-target reads from a library built for another chain.

This sequence joins TRBV6-2 or TRBV6-3 and TRBJ2-7; 8 bases are a match to TRBD1. Losses at the gene ends were 5 bases for V and 3 bases for J; bases not matched to a gene: 0. CDR3 length: 12 amino acids. Germline V gene data show CDR1 as MNHEY and CDR2 as SVGEGT. The CDR3 coding sequence is TGTGCCAGCAGTGACAGGGGCTACGAGCAGTACGTC. Its translation is CASSDRGYEQYV.

This clonotype turned up a few times. The rearrangement uses TRBV6-5 and TRBJ2-5, with D hard to call. CDR1 and CDR2 (germline): MNHEY, SVGAGI. This CDR3 contains 12 residues. Deletions cut 5 bases from V and 7 bases from J, with 11 bases between. The CDR3 protein is CASSPLDGTQYF. CDR3 in DNA: TGTGCCAGCAGTCCCCTGGATGGGACCCAGTACTTC.

This clonotype was observed a handful of times. The genes are TRBV10-1 and TRBJ2-5; 7 bases map to TRBD1. Germline V gene lookup returns CDR1 WNHNN and CDR2 SYGVQD (reference sequence). CDR3 length: 13 amino acids. V trimming: 6 bases; J trimming: 5 bases; junction bases outside the gene matches: 6. In DNA, the CDR3 is TGCGCCAGCAGCGCCGACAGGGAGGAGACCCAGTACTTC. This sequence encodes CASSADREETQYF.

The chain joins TRBV6-6 to TRBJ2-5; D gene uncertain. Germline V gene lookup returns CDR1 MNHNY and CDR2 SVGAGI (reference sequence). The CDR3 is 13 amino acids. The germline V and J ends were trimmed by 0 bases and 4 bases, with 6 bases remaining between them. CDR3 residues: CASSYSERETQYF. CDR3 sequence (DNA): TGTGCCAGCAGTTACTCAGAGAGAGAGACCCAGTACTTC.

The CDR3 loop is CATSEAGTPSTDTQYF. The CDR3 nucleotides read TGTGCCACCAGTGAAGCCGGGACCCCTAGCACAGATACGCAGTATTTT. This chain uses TRBV24-1 with TRBJ2-3; D may be TRBD1 or TRBD2 (5 bases each). The CDR3 is made up of 16 amino acids. Germline CDR1 KGHDR, CDR2 SFDVKD. V gave up 4 bases and J gave up 0 bases, with 13 bases separating them.

This chain connects TRBV19 to TRBJ2-2, with 9 bases fitting TRBD2. The CDR3 sequence is 15 residues long. V shed 3 bases and J 4 bases; nucleotides not matched to a gene: 3. Germline V gives CDR1 LNHDA, CDR2 SQIVND (reference sequence). The CDR3 protein is CASSMLAGSTGELFF. Here the CDR3 DNA reads TGTGCCAGTAGTATGCTAGCGGGAAGCACCGGGGAGCTGTTTTTT. The variable domain in full, with the rest retrieved from reference TRBV19 and TRBJ2-2, is DGGITQSPKYLFRKEGQNVTLSCEQNLNHDAMYWYRQDPGQGLRLIYYSQIVNDFQKGDIAEGYSVSREKKESFPLTVTSAQKNPTAFYLCASSMLAGSTGELFFGEGSRLTVL.

CDR3 sequence: CASSLVLVNTGELFF. The CDR3 DNA sequence: TGTGCCAGCAGCTTGGTACTAGTAAACACCGGGGAGCTGTTTTTT. V gene TRBV11-2 combines with J gene TRBJ2-2; a possible D gene is TRBD2 (5 bases). Germline V gene lookup returns CDR1 SGHAT and CDR2 FQNNGV. The CDR3 is made up of 15 amino acids. V lost 3 bases and J 2 bases, leaving 10 bases between the germline ends.

This clonotype was seen only a few times. The chain employs TRBV6-6 and TRBJ2-1; D is undetermined. This CDR3 comprises 12 residues. Germline V CDR1 and CDR2: MNHNY, SVGAGI (reference sequence). The germline V and J ends were trimmed by 6 bases and 2 bases, with 5 bases remaining between them. The CDR3 reads CASSRPYNEQFF. CDR3 sequence (DNA): TGTGCCAGCAGCCGCCCCTACAATGAGCAGTTCTTC.

This clonotype appeared once. The V call is TRBV20-1, the J call TRBJ2-1; 11 bases match TRBD1. Germline loops: CDR1 DFQATT, CDR2 SNEGSKA (reference sequence). The CDR3 totals 17 residues. Unmatched junction bases numbered 13, after V lost 3 bases and J lost 6 bases. The CDR3 sequence is CSASQIGTGGPVNEQFF. The CDR3 DNA reads as TGCAGTGCTAGCCAAATTGGGACAGGGGGACCCGTCAATGAGCAGTTCTTC.

The rearrangement joins TRBV5-1 to TRBJ2-3, with TRBD2 as a possible D gene (7 bases). Trimming took 3 bases from V and 7 from J, leaving 15 bases between them. Germline V gene lookup returns CDR1 SGHRS and CDR2 YFSETQ. This CDR3 has 14 residues. The CDR3 region is CASSSSGGPNTQYF. The CDR3 bases are TGCGCCAGCAGCTCTTCCGGGGGGCCAAATACGCAGTATTTT. The entire variable domain, with the rest obtained from reference TRBV5-1 and TRBJ2-3, is as follows: KAGVTQTPRYLIKTRGQQVTLSCSPISGHRSVSWYQQTPGQGLQFLFEYFSETQRNKGNFPGRFSGRQFSNSRSEMNVSTLELGDSALYLCASSSSGGPNTQYFGPGTRLTVL.

By proportion, this clonotype is large. This chain joins TRBV20-1 and TRBJ2-5, with 10 bases aligning to TRBD2. From germline, CDR1 is DFQATT and CDR2 SNEGSKA (reference sequence). V dropped 5 bases and J dropped 4; count of bases not matched to a gene: 1. The CDR3 is 12 amino acids. CDR3 in DNA: TGCAGTGCTTGGACTAGCGGAGAGACCCAGTACTTC. Encoded protein: CSAWTSGETQYF.

The V gene is TRBV11-2, the J gene TRBJ2-7; 10 bases align to TRBD2. V trimming: 0 bases; J trimming: 3 bases; junction bases outside the gene matches: 11. Germline V CDR1 and CDR2: SGHAT, FQNNGV. This CDR3 spans 18 amino acids. CDR3 sequence reads: CASSLDRGHSGGNYEQYF. Written as DNA, the CDR3 is TGTGCCAGCAGCTTAGATAGGGGACATAGCGGGGGGAACTACGAGCAGTACTTC.